The 11 T cell receptor beta chains below come from one sample, sequenced in a study of T-cell reconstitution after alpha-beta-depleted transplantation in children. Unique molecular identifiers were incorporated into the prepared TCRbeta library. A single record per CDR3 protein comes from TCRdb applying MiXCR to the PCR reads. The repertoire holds around 130,000 distinct CDR3 sequences, with about 9.5% as singletons. Sequences were derived from PBMCs, mostly from graft donor cells, sampled 180 days after TCRalphabeta/CD19-depleted stem cell transplant. All receptors come from a girl under three years old who had a stem cell transplant for combined immunodeficiency, so the T cells may come from the graft donor.

Many counts were recorded for this clonotype. The chain recombines TRBV29-1 with TRBJ2-1, with 9 nucleotides matching TRBD2. The CDR3 loop spans 16 amino acids. Per germline, CDR1 SQVTM and CDR2 ANQGSEA. Trimming removed 1 base from V and 9 bases from J; junction bases left unmatched: 13. The CDR3 DNA reads as TGCAGCGTTGAAGGGCGGGAGGGCCGGTTTGATAGTGAGCAGTTCTTC. Translation gives CSVEGREGRFDSEQFF.

This clonotype was counted ten times or more. The J gene is TRBJ1-5, the V gene TRBV7-6; D gene unclear. The CDR3 covers 13 residues. Germline loops: CDR1 SGHVS, CDR2 FNYEAQ. The ends were cut back, 3 bases at V and 3 bases at J, with 6 bases in the middle. The CDR3 bases are TGTGCCAGCAGCTTCCGACCCAATCAGCCCCAGCATTTT. Protein: CASSFRPNQPQHF.

The chain employs TRBV5-6 and TRBJ2-7; 9 bases fit TRBD1. This CDR3 spans 14 amino acids. Trimming cost V 4 bases and J 3 bases; bases outside gene matches: 5. CDR1 and CDR2 from the germline V gene are SGHDT and YYEEEE. DNA of the CDR3: TGTGCCAGCAGCCCCCGGGACAGGGTCTACGAGCAGTACTTC. This codes for CASSPRDRVYEQYF.

The table lists this clonotype with a few counts. The rearrangement links TRBV24-1 to TRBJ2-3; 8 nucleotides align to TRBD2. The CDR3 extends over 13 amino acids. V lost 9 bases to trimming and J lost 3 bases; unmatched junction nucleotides: 4. Germline CDR1 is KGHDR and CDR2 is SFDVKD. CDR3 sequence reads: CATRGGSTDTQYF. DNA of the CDR3: TGTGCCACCCGGGGGGGGAGTACAGATACGCAGTATTTT.

This clonotype was picked up a small number of times. V gene TRBV10-3 combines with J gene TRBJ2-5; the D is unclear. This CDR3 spans 15 amino acids. Germline CDR1 and CDR2: ENHRY and SYGVKD. V lost 5 bases and J lost 2, with 15 bases in between. CDR3 sequence (DNA): TGTGCCATCAGTCTGAGAAGAGGCAGACAAGAGACCCAGTACTTC. Protein: CAISLRRGRQETQYF.

In its sample, this clonotype was seen many times. The V call is TRBV5-1, the J call TRBJ2-1; unclear D gene. V lost 0 bases, J lost 10 bases, and 14 bases lay in between. Germline CDR1 SGHRS, CDR2 YFSETQ. This CDR3 is 14 amino acids long. The CDR3 sequence is CASSLGVLMGEQFF. CDR3 nucleotide sequence: TGCGCCAGCAGCTTGGGGGTCCTGATGGGCGAGCAGTTCTTC.

This clonotype was seen more than once but under ten times. V gene TRBV11-2 combines with J gene TRBJ2-5, with TRBD2 as a possible D gene (6 bases). The germline gives CDR1 SGHAT, CDR2 FQNNGV. CDR3 length equals 14 residues. The V and J ends lost 5 bases and 4 bases respectively, with 14 bases between them. The CDR3 is CASSLQTGVETQYF. For the CDR3, the DNA is TGTGCCAGCAGCCTACAGACGGGGGTAGAGACCCAGTACTTC.

There are a few counts of this clonotype. The chain recombines TRBV11-1 with TRBJ2-6; D is ambiguous. Germline CDR1 reads SGHAT; CDR2 reads FQDESV (reference sequence). There are 12 residues in the CDR3. V was cut by 5 bases and J by 4 bases, with 3 bases left in between. The CDR3 coding sequence is TGTGCCAGCAGCACCGGGGCCAACGTCCTGACTTTC. Protein product: CASSTGANVLTF.

The gene calls are TRBV7-2 and TRBJ2-7, with TRBD1 as a possible D gene (5 bases). From germline, CDR1 is SGHTA and CDR2 FQGNSA. The CDR3 is made up of 12 amino acids. Trimming took 4 bases from V and 6 from J, leaving 10 bases between them. The CDR3 nucleotides are TGTGCCAGCAGCTATCCAGGGCGCGAGCAGTACTTC. Residues: CASSYPGREQYF.

This clonotype was counted a few times. The V and J genes are TRBV29-1 and TRBJ1-2; 8 bases align to TRBD1. CDR3 length: 12 amino acids. The V gene's germline CDR1 is SQVTM and CDR2 ANQGSEA. After removal of 4 bases from V and 7 bases from J, the junction contained 5 bases not matched to a gene. CDR3 protein: CSVGTGLAGYTF. CDR3 bases: TGCAGCGTTGGGACAGGGCTGGCTGGCTACACCTTC.

In this sample, this clonotype turned up a few times. The V call is TRBV20-1, the J call TRBJ2-3; 7 bases align to TRBD2. Per germline, CDR1 DFQATT and CDR2 SNEGSKA (reference sequence). V lost 0 bases to trimming and J lost 5 bases; unmatched junction nucleotides: 17. The CDR3 consists of 18 residues. The CDR3: CSARDPLGIAGLLDTQYF. CDR3 nucleotides: TGCAGTGCTAGAGATCCTCTAGGGATAGCGGGCTTGCTAGATACGCAGTATTTT.